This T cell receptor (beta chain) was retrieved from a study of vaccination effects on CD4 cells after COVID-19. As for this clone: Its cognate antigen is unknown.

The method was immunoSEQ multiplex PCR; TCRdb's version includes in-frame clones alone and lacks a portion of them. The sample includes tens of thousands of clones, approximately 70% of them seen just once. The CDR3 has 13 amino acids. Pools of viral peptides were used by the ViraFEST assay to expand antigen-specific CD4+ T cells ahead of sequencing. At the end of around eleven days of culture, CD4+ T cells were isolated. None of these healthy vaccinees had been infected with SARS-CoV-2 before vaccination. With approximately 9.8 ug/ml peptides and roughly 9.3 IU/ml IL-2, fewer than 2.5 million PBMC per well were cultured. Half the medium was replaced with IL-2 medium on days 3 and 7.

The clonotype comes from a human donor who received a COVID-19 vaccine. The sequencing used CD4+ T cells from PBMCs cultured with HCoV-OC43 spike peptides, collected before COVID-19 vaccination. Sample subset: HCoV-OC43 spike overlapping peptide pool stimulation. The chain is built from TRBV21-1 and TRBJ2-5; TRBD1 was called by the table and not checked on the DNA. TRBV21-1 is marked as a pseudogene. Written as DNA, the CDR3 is TGTGCCAGCAGCAAAGGGGCACATGAGACCCAGTACTTC. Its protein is CASSKGAHETQYF.